Below are 19 T cell receptor beta chains sequenced from a single sample in a study of blood T cell repertoires in COVID-19. Measured with immunoSEQ multiplex PCR; TCRdb has only the in-frame clones, and not every one. The table has 150,000 to 250,000 clones, about 80% seen once; the top ten hold roughly 6.9%. The material sequenced was PBMCs or T cells enriched from blood (not recorded which). The receptors originated from a man aged 40-49 years who had recovered from COVID-19.

V and J are TRBV5-1 and TRBJ2-5; TRBD1 agrees at 12 bases. J gave up 5 bases and V 6 bases, and 5 bases lay outside the gene matches. This CDR3 region has 14 residues. Germline loops: CDR1 SGHRS, CDR2 YFSETQ. In DNA form, the CDR3 reads TGCGCCAGCACAACAGGGACAGGGGGCGAGACCCAGTACTTC. It encodes CASTTGTGGETQYF.

In its sample, this clone was seen once. The J gene is TRBJ1-2, the V gene TRBV28, with a possible D match to TRBD1 (5 bases). The ends were cut back, 4 bases at V and 8 bases at J, with 14 bases in the middle. CDR1 and CDR2 (germline): MDHEN, SYDVKM. This CDR3 spans 13 amino acids. The CDR3 reads CASSWAREYGYTF. CDR3 bases: TGTGCCAGCAGTTGGGCCAGGGAATACGGCTACACCTTC.

Ten or more counts support this clone. The chain couples TRBV5-1 to TRBJ1-1; TRBD1 is a possible D gene (5 bases). Trimming left V 2 bases short and J 1 base short, with 12 bases between. Looked up from germline, CDR1 is SGHRS and CDR2 is YFSETQ. This CDR3 has 15 amino acids. The DNA for the CDR3 is TGCGCCAGCAGCTTTTTGGGGCAGCAGAACACTGAAGCTTTCTTT. Its translation: CASSFLGQQNTEAFF.

V gene TRBV7-9 combines with J gene TRBJ1-2; D not resolved. CDR3 length: 12 residues. Trimming pared 3 bases from V and 8 bases from J, leaving 10 bases between. Germline lookup yields CDR1 SEHNR and CDR2 FQNEAQ (reference sequence). CDR3 bases: TGTGCCAGCAGCTTGACACCCCGGGGCTACACCTTC. Translated, it gives CASSLTPRGYTF.

The CDR3 here is CATSREIAGGSDTQYF. The CDR3 region has the DNA TGTGCCACCAGCAGAGAAATAGCGGGGGGGTCAGATACGCAGTATTTT. The chain is built from TRBV15 and TRBJ2-3; 11 positions agree with TRBD2. The CDR3 sequence is 16 residues long. Trimming at V came to 0 bases and at J to 4 bases, leaving 3 bases not matched to a gene. CDR1 and CDR2 (germline): LNHNV, YYDKDF (reference sequence).

V is TRBV12-3 or TRBV12-4 and J is TRBJ2-3; unclear D gene. This CDR3 contains 13 residues. V gave up 2 bases and J gave up 3 bases, with 6 bases separating them. This CDR3 is CASSLQLTDTQYF. The CDR3 DNA reads TGTGCCAGCAGTTTACAGTTAACAGATACGCAGTATTTT.

This chain connects TRBV6-2 or TRBV6-3 to TRBJ2-3; the match to TRBD2 covers 16 bases. This CDR3 has 18 amino acids. CDR1 and CDR2 from the germline V gene are MNHEY and SVGEGT. The trim removed 3 bases at V and 2 bases at J, leaving 5 bases unmatched. The DNA for the CDR3 is TGTGCCAGCAGTTATCTGGGACTAGCGGGGGGGACCACAGATACGCAGTATTTT. It codes for CASSYLGLAGGTTDTQYF.

The chain joins TRBV10-3 to TRBJ2-7, with a weak D call TRBD1 (5 bases). Trimming pared 6 bases from V and 4 bases from J, leaving 16 bases between. CDR1 and CDR2 (germline): ENHRY, SYGVKD. The CDR3 is made up of 14 amino acids. Here the CDR3 DNA reads TGTGCCATCAGGAAGGACACGGACGTTTACGAGCAGTACTTC. Residues: CAIRKDTDVYEQYF.

The V call is TRBV21-1, the J call TRBJ2-7; TRBD1 was called by the table and not checked on the DNA. TRBV21-1 has pseudogene status. The CDR3 contains 16 residues. The CDR3: CASRPATGTAAYEQYF. The CDR3 coding sequence is TGTGCCAGCAGACCCGCGACAGGGACTGCTGCCTACGAGCAGTACTTC.

The chain is built from TRBV11-3 and TRBJ2-1, with TRBD2 identical over 14 bases. V was clipped by 5 bases and J by 9 bases; unmatched bases: 9. This CDR3 comprises 16 residues. Germline assignment: CDR1 SGHNT and CDR2 YENEEA. The CDR3 here is CASSPGGLAGEGEQFF. CDR3 nucleotide sequence: TGTGCCAGCAGCCCTGGGGGACTAGCGGGGGAGGGTGAGCAGTTCTTC.

This chain joins TRBV3-1 (or the pseudogene TRBV3-2) and TRBJ2-6, with D maybe TRBD2 (5 bases). Germline CDR1 reads LGHDT; CDR2 reads YNNKEL (reference sequence). This CDR3 spans 15 amino acids. V lost 2 bases and J lost 9, with 14 bases in between. The CDR3 DNA is TGTGCCAGCAGCCAATACGGATCAGGAGGCAACGTCCTGACTTTC. Protein sequence: CASSQYGSGGNVLTF.

V and J are TRBV20-1 and TRBJ1-5; 7 nucleotides line up with TRBD1. The ends lost 3 bases at V and 10 bases at J; junction bases unmatched: 12. In germline, CDR1 is DFQATT, CDR2 SNEGSKA (reference sequence). CDR3 length equals 14 residues. The CDR3 here is CSASGLRGDLPQHF. The DNA of the CDR3 is TGCAGTGCTAGTGGGCTCAGGGGGGACCTACCCCAGCATTTT.

The gene calls are TRBV4-1 and TRBJ2-7, with D possibly TRBD1 on 8 matching bases. The germline CDR1 and CDR2 sequences are MGHRA and YSYEKL. V lost 4 bases and J lost 2, with 15 bases in between. The CDR3 contains 15 residues. CDR3 sequence (DNA): TGCGCCAGCAGCCCAGGACAGGGACTAACCTACGAGCAGTACTTC. Translated: CASSPGQGLTYEQYF.

This clone was picked up a small number of times. V gene TRBV11-2 combines with J gene TRBJ1-3; the D is unclear. Between the trimmed V and J ends, which lost 1 base and 0 bases, there was a span of 4 bases. Germline V CDR1 and CDR2: SGHAT, FQNNGV. The CDR3 is made up of 14 amino acids. CDR3 DNA sequence: TGTGCCAGCAGCTTAGGGAGCTCTGGAAACACCATATATTTT. Encoded protein: CASSLGSSGNTIYF.

The chain has TRBV19 and TRBJ1-6; TRBD1 might be the D (6 bases). V lost 6 bases and J 4 bases, leaving 13 bases between the germline ends. CDR3 size: 15 residues. From germline, CDR1 is LNHDA and CDR2 SQIVND (reference sequence). Written as DNA, the CDR3 is TGTGCCAGTAGGGGTACCGGGACATATAATTCACCCCTCCACTTT. Its protein product is CASRGTGTYNSPLHF.

J is TRBJ1-5 and V is TRBV30; TRBD1 agrees at 8 bases. The CDR3 loop spans 14 amino acids. Germline CDR1 reads GTSNPN; CDR2 reads SVGIG (reference sequence). V shed 3 bases and J 7 bases; nucleotides not matched to a gene: 8. The CDR3 nucleotides read TGTGCCTGGAGCGAGCAGGGGGCCAGCCAGCCCCAGCATTTT. Translation: CAWSEQGASQPQHF.

This clone was picked up a small number of times. The chain carries TRBV10-1 and TRBJ1-4; no reliable D call. Germline CDR1 is WNHNN and CDR2 is SYGVQD (reference sequence). V was clipped by 3 bases and J by 7 bases, with 18 bases between them. This CDR3 has 16 amino acids. This chain's CDR3 is CASSEGRRPRGEKLFF. The CDR3 nucleotides read TGCGCCAGCAGTGAAGGTCGGAGGCCCCGAGGTGAAAAACTGTTTTTT.

The rearrangement joins TRBV4-1 to TRBJ1-2, with D maybe TRBD1 (5 bases). From germline, CDR1 is MGHRA and CDR2 YSYEKL. V dropped 1 base and J dropped 7 bases, with 16 bases sitting between them. The CDR3 has 15 residues. As DNA, the CDR3 is TGCGCCAGCAGCCAAGGGGAGGGGTACTTTGGTGGCTACACCTTC. It yields the protein CASSQGEGYFGGYTF.

The sample holds a few counts of this clone. The chain joins TRBV2 to TRBJ2-2; 8 bases are a match to TRBD2. The V segment lost 4 bases and the J segment 7 bases; nucleotides outside the gene matches: 11. The CDR3 is 16 residues long. Germline V gene data show CDR1 as SNHLY and CDR2 as FYNNEI. The CDR3 bases are TGTGCCAGCAGTGGGGCCGGGGGGGCCATAGGCGGGGAGCTGTTTTTT. Protein: CASSGAGGAIGGELFF.